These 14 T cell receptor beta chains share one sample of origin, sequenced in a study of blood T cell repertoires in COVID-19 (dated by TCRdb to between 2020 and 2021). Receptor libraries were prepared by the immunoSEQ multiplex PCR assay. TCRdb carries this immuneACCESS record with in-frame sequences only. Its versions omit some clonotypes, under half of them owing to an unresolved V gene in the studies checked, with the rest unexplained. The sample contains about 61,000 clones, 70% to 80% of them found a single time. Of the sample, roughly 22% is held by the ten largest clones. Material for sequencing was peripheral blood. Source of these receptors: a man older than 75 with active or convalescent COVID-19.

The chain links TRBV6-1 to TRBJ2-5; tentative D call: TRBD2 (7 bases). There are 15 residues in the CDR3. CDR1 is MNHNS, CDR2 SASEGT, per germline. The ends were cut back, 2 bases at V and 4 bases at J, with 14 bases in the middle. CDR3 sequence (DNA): TGTGCCAGCAGTGAATCTTGGGGGGGCGGAGAGACCCAGTACTTC. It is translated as CASSESWGGGETQYF.

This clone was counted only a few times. In nucleotides, the CDR3 is TGTGCCAGCAGTACCAGGGACAGTCTCCCTGGGGCCAACGTCCTGACTTTC. This gives the protein CASSTRDSLPGANVLTF. This chain connects TRBV27 to TRBJ2-6, with TRBD1 identical over 7 bases. V was pared by 5 bases and J by 2 bases, with 9 bases of the junction left unmatched. Germline values: CDR1 MNHEY, CDR2 SMNVEV (reference sequence). There are 17 residues in the CDR3.

The CDR3 is CASSQVFNEKLFF. In DNA form, the CDR3 reads TGTGCCAGCAGCCAAGTCTTTAATGAAAAACTGTTTTTT. This chain connects TRBV3-1 (or the pseudogene TRBV3-2) to TRBJ1-4; D is uncertain. Germline V gene lookup returns CDR1 LGHDT and CDR2 YNNKEL (reference sequence). There are 13 residues in the CDR3. Trimming pared 1 base from V and 4 bases from J, leaving 4 bases between.

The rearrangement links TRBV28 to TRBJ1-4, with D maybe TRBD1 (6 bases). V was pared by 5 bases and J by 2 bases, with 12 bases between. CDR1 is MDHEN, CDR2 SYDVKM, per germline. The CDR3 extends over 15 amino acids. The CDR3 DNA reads TGTGCCAGCAGTCCAAGGGGGTGGACTAATGAAAAACTGTTTTTT. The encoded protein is CASSPRGWTNEKLFF.

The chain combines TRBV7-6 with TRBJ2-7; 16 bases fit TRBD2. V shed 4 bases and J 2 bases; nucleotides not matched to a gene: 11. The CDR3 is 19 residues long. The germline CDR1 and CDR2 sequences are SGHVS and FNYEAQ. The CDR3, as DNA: TGTGCCAGCAGCTCGGGGACTAGCGGGGGGGCCCTGAGGGCCTACGAGCAGTACTTC. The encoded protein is CASSSGTSGGALRAYEQYF. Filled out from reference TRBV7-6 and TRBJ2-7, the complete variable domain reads GAGVSQSPRYKVTKRGQDVALRCDPISGHVSLYWYRQALGQGPEFLTYFNYEAQQDKSGLPNDRFSAERPEGSISTLTIQRTEQRDSAMYRCASSSGTSGGALRAYEQYFGPGTRLTVT.

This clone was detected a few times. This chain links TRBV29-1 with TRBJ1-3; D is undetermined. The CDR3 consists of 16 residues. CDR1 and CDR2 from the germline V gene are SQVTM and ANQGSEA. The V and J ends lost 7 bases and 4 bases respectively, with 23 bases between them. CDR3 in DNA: TGCAGCGCCAAAAACCCCTTAGCGGACGGCGGAAACACCATATATTTT. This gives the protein CSAKNPLADGGNTIYF.

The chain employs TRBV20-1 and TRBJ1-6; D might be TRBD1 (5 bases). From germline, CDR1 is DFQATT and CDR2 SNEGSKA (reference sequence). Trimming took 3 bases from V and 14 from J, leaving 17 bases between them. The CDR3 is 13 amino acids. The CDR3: CSASMTARPTLHF. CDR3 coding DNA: TGCAGTGCTAGTATGACAGCTCGGCCTACCCTCCACTTT.

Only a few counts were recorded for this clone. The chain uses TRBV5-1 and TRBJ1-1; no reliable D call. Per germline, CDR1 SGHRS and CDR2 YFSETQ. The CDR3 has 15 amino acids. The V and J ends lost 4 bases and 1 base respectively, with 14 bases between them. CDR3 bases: TGCGCCAGCAGCGTCCAGGCACCACCGAACACTGAAGCTTTCTTT. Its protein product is CASSVQAPPNTEAFF. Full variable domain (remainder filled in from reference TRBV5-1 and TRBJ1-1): KAGVTQTPRYLIKTRGQQVTLSCSPISGHRSVSWYQQTPGQGLQFLFEYFSETQRNKGNFPGRFSGRQFSNSRSEMNVSTLELGDSALYLCASSVQAPPNTEAFFGQGTRLTVV.

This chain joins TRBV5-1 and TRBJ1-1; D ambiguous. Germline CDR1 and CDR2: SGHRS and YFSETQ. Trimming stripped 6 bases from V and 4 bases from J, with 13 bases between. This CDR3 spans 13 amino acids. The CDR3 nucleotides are TGCGCCAGCAAGGTCGGGGAAGGCACTGAAGCTTTCTTT. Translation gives CASKVGEGTEAFF.

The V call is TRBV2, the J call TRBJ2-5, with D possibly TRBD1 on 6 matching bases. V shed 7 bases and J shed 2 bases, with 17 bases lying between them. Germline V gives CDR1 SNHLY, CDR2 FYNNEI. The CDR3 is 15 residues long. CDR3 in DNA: TGTGCCAGCAAAAGGGGGACGGGGCTACAAGAGACCCAGTACTTC. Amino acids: CASKRGTGLQETQYF.

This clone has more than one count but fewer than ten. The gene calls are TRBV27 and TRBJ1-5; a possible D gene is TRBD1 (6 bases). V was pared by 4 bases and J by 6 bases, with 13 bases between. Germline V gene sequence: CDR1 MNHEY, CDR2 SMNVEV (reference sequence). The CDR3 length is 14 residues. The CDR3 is CASSSIAGAQPQHF. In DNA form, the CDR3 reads TGTGCCAGCAGTTCCATCGCAGGGGCTCAGCCCCAGCATTTT.

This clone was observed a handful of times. CDR3 coding DNA: TGTGCCAGCAGCTGGGCGGGAGGAAACTACGAGCAGTACTTC. Protein product: CASSWAGGNYEQYF. The J gene is TRBJ2-7, the V gene TRBV7-2; 8 nucleotides line up with TRBD2. This CDR3 contains 14 residues. Trimming took 4 bases from V and 3 from J; bases not matched to a gene: 5. CDR1 and CDR2 from the germline V gene are SGHTA and FQGNSA.

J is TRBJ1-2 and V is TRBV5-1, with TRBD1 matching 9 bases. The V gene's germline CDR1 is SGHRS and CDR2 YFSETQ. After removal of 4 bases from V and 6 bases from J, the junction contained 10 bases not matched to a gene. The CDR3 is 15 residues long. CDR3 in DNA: TGCGCCAGCAGCCTAAATCCGGGACAGGGCAATGGCTACACCTTC. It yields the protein CASSLNPGQGNGYTF.

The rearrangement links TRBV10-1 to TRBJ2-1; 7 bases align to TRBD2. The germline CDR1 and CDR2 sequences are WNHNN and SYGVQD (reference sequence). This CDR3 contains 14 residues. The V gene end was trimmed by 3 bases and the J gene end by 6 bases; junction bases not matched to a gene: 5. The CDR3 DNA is TGCGCCAGCAGTGATGCGGGAGCCGGCAATGAGCAGTTCTTC. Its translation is CASSDAGAGNEQFF.